Below, 32 T cell receptor beta chains from the same sample are listed, as sequenced in a study of cytomegalovirus exposure and HLA in healthy donors. Amplification used 60 Vbeta primers and 13 Jbeta primers. The protocol was immunoSEQ multiplex PCR, while the TCRdb copy is restricted to in-frame clones and leaves out a portion. The table has some 190,000 clones, 77% seen once. The sequencing input was PBMCs. These receptors all stem from a man aged 18 to 29 in good health and CMV-seronegative.

The chain couples TRBV6-1 to TRBJ1-2; 8 nucleotides align to TRBD1. CDR1 and CDR2 (germline): MNHNS, SASEGT. Unmatched junction bases numbered 5, after V lost 10 bases and J lost 4 bases. The CDR3 runs 12 residues. The CDR3 DNA sequence: TGTGCCAATGGACAGGGACCCTATGGCTACACCTTC. This gives the protein CANGQGPYGYTF.

The chain recombines TRBV4-3 with TRBJ1-5; TRBD1 is a possible D gene (5 bases). The CDR3 is 16 residues long. V lost 0 bases and J 7 bases, leaving 16 bases between the germline ends. Germline-derived CDR1 and CDR2 are LGHNA and YSLEER. CDR3 loop: CASSQDIGGNRQPQHF. The CDR3, as DNA: TGCGCCAGCAGCCAAGATATCGGGGGGAATCGGCAGCCCCAGCATTTT.

The J gene is TRBJ2-5, the V gene TRBV29-1, with unresolved D. The last part of the DNA fits TRBJ2-7 better; the J call may be wrong. CDR1 is SQVTM, CDR2 ANQGSEA, per germline. The CDR3 runs 12 residues. CDR3 protein: CSVEGISYEQYF. The CDR3 coding sequence is TGCAGCGTTGAAGGCATCTCCTACGAGCAGTACTTC.

V usage is TRBV6-5 and J usage is TRBJ2-3; 8 positions match TRBD1. From germline, CDR1 is MNHEY and CDR2 SVGAGI. The trim removed 6 bases at V and 11 bases at J, leaving 7 bases unmatched. This CDR3 is 12 amino acids long. The CDR3 loop reads CASSQGQGGQYF. The CDR3 bases are TGTGCCAGCAGCCAAGGACAGGGTGGGCAGTATTTT.

This rearrangement joins TRBV7-2 to TRBJ2-7, with TRBD1 identical over 9 bases. Germline assignment: CDR1 SGHTA and CDR2 FQGNSA. The CDR3 runs to 16 residues. Trimming cost V 2 bases and J 4 bases; bases outside gene matches: 9. The CDR3 is CASSLLGQGGKYEQYF. CDR3 coding DNA: TGTGCCAGCAGCTTATTGGGACAGGGAGGCAAGTACGAGCAGTACTTC.

The chain joins TRBV27 to TRBJ2-7, with TRBD1 matching 10 bases. J gave up 0 bases and V 2 bases, and 7 bases lay outside the gene matches. Germline loops: CDR1 MNHEY, CDR2 SMNVEV (reference sequence). The CDR3 sequence is 17 residues long. CDR3 nucleotide sequence: TGTGCCAGCAGTTTAGGGGGACAGGGGCCCAGCTCCTACGAGCAGTACTTC. Translated: CASSLGGQGPSSYEQYF.

The chain has TRBV5-1 and TRBJ2-3, with D perhaps TRBD1 (6 bases). The CDR3 is 13 amino acids. The ends were cut back, 4 bases at V and 3 bases at J, with 9 bases in the middle. Germline-derived CDR1 and CDR2 are SGHRS and YFSETQ. This chain's CDR3 is CASSPGQTDTQYF. Here the CDR3 DNA reads TGCGCCAGCAGCCCCGGACAGACAGATACGCAGTATTTT. The entire variable domain, with the rest obtained from reference TRBV5-1 and TRBJ2-3, is as follows: KAGVTQTPRYLIKTRGQQVTLSCSPISGHRSVSWYQQTPGQGLQFLFEYFSETQRNKGNFPGRFSGRQFSNSRSEMNVSTLELGDSALYLCASSPGQTDTQYFGPGTRLTVL.

The rearrangement uses TRBV2 and TRBJ2-7; 10 bases map to TRBD1. The length of the CDR3 is 14 residues. Trimming took 6 bases from V and 6 from J; bases not matched to a gene: 8. The germline V gene has CDR1 SNHLY and CDR2 FYNNEI. This chain's CDR3 is CASSSDRGLCEQYF. The CDR3 coding sequence is TGTGCCAGCAGCTCGGACAGGGGGTTGTGCGAGCAGTACTTC.

The gene calls are TRBV7-2 and TRBJ1-5; TRBD1 might be the D (6 bases). This CDR3 region has 14 residues. Germline V CDR1 and CDR2: SGHTA, FQGNSA. V was trimmed by 2 bases and J by 7 bases, leaving 12 bases between them. The DNA for the CDR3 is TGTGCCAGCAGCTTAACAGGGATTCAGCAGCCCCAGCATTTT. Translation: CASSLTGIQQPQHF.

The V and J genes are TRBV27 and TRBJ2-5; TRBD1 agrees at 9 bases. The better agreement between TRBJ2-7 and the DNA end casts doubt on the J call. The CDR3 covers 15 residues. CDR1 is MNHEY and CDR2 is SMNVEV in the germline V gene (reference sequence). Here the CDR3 reads CASSSSGTGSYEQYF. CDR3 nucleotide sequence: TGTGCCAGCAGTTCATCAGGGACAGGGTCCTACGAGCAGTACTTC.

This chain uses TRBV5-1 with TRBJ2-3, with D possibly TRBD2 on 6 matching bases. With 0 bases removed from V and 0 bases from J, the gap between germline ends came to 11 bases. In germline, CDR1 is SGHRS, CDR2 YFSETQ. This CDR3 is 16 amino acids long. The CDR3 sequence: CASSLVPGTSTDTQYF. CDR3 bases: TGCGCCAGCAGCTTGGTCCCTGGGACTAGCACAGATACGCAGTATTTT.

This clone was observed a single time. The chain combines TRBV7-9 with TRBJ1-4; D is uncertain. The CDR3 runs to 16 residues. The V end lost 3 bases, the J end lost 8 bases, and 19 bases lay between the germline ends. Germline CDR1 and CDR2: SEHNR and FQNEAQ (reference sequence). CDR3 nucleotides: TGTGCCAGCAGCTTCGAGGGCGCACGCCCATTGGAAAAACTGTTTTTT. Translation gives CASSFEGARPLEKLFF.

This clone has more than one count but fewer than ten. The V gene is TRBV6-5, the J gene TRBJ2-7; 10 nucleotides line up with TRBD1. CDR3 size: 14 residues. Germline CDR1 MNHEY, CDR2 SVGAGI. Trimming cost V 2 bases and J 2 bases; bases outside gene matches: 0. Written as DNA, the CDR3 is TGTGCCAGCAGTTACGGGACAGGGGCCTACGAGCAGTACTTC. This sequence encodes CASSYGTGAYEQYF.

This rearrangement joins TRBV30 to TRBJ1-1; the D gene is possibly TRBD1 (5 bases). V lost 3 bases and J 6 bases, leaving 11 bases between the germline ends. The CDR3 totals 12 residues. In germline, CDR1 is GTSNPN, CDR2 SVGIG (reference sequence). Written as DNA, the CDR3 is TGTGCCTGGAGACGGGGGGTCGCTGAAGCTTTCTTT. As protein: CAWRRGVAEAFF. The full variable domain, rest sourced from reference TRBV30 and TRBJ1-1, is SQTIHQWPATLVQPVGSPLSLECTVEGTSNPNLYWYRQAAGRGLQLLFYSVGIGQISSEVPQNLSASRPQDRQFILSSKKLLLSDSGFYLCAWRRGVAEAFFGQGTRLTVV.

The rearrangement links TRBV12-5 to TRBJ1-5, with TRBD1 identical over 10 bases. This CDR3 comprises 17 residues. Trimming at V came to 1 base and at J to 6 bases, leaving 9 bases not matched to a gene. Germline lookup yields CDR1 LGHNT and CDR2 FRNRAP. CDR3 residues: CASGLGRTGGVGQPQHF. The CDR3 DNA follows: TGTGCTAGTGGTTTGGGACGGACAGGGGGAGTTGGTCAGCCCCAGCATTTT. Looking up the rest from reference TRBV12-5 and TRBJ1-5 gives the full variable domain: DARVTQTPRHKVTEMGQEVTMRCQPILGHNTVFWYRQTMMQGLELLAYFRNRAPLDDSGMPKDRFSAEMPDATLATLKIQPSEPRDSAVYFCASGLGRTGGVGQPQHFGDGTRLSIL.

The J gene is TRBJ2-5, the V gene TRBV6-1; 7 positions match TRBD2. The CDR3 spans 16 residues. From germline, CDR1 is MNHNS and CDR2 SASEGT. V dropped 2 bases and J dropped 2; count of bases not matched to a gene: 8. CDR3 in DNA: TGTGCCAGCAGTGAATTTTCTAGCGGAGAACAAGAGACCCAGTACTTC. Protein sequence: CASSEFSSGEQETQYF.

J is TRBJ2-7 and V is TRBV9; possible D gene TRBD1, 6 bases. This CDR3 has 14 residues. The V and J ends lost 1 base and 1 base respectively, with 9 bases between them. Germline lookup yields CDR1 SGDLS and CDR2 YYNGEE. The CDR3 nucleotides read TGTGCCAGCAGCGTACAGGGGACATCCTACGAGCAGTACTTC. Its protein is CASSVQGTSYEQYF.

V and J are TRBV25-1 and TRBJ2-6, with TRBD2 matching 8 bases. V was pared by 8 bases and J by 3 bases, with 15 bases of the junction left unmatched. Germline V gene data show CDR1 as MGHDK and CDR2 as SYGVNS. CDR3 length: 18 residues. The CDR3 sequence is CASQNPLAGGGGANVLTF. As DNA, the CDR3 is TGTGCCAGCCAGAACCCCCTGGCGGGAGGAGGTGGGGCCAACGTCCTGACTTTC.

J is TRBJ1-2 and V is TRBV4-3, with 7 bases matching TRBD1. Germline-derived CDR1 and CDR2 are LGHNA and YSLEER. There are 13 residues in the CDR3. V shed 4 bases, J shed 4 bases, and the junction held 3 bases outside the gene matches. The CDR3 DNA sequence: TGCGCCAGCAGCCCGGGGACAGCCTATGGCTACACCTTC. Protein product: CASSPGTAYGYTF.

This chain joins TRBV4-2 and TRBJ2-1; 8 bases are shared with TRBD2. CDR3 length: 17 amino acids. Germline CDR1 is LGHNA and CDR2 is YNFKEQ. J lost 4 bases, V lost 1 base, and 9 bases had no gene match. The CDR3 DNA follows: TGTGCCAGCAGCCAAGGGGGTGAGCGGGGGAGATACAATGAGCAGTTCTTC. As protein: CASSQGGERGRYNEQFF.

V and J are TRBV7-2 and TRBJ2-7; 10 nucleotides line up with TRBD1. From germline, CDR1 is SGHTA and CDR2 FQGNSA. With V trimmed by 1 base and J by 9 bases, 9 bases remained unmatched. This CDR3 has 15 residues. The CDR3 DNA reads TGTGCCAGCAGCTTAGACGACAGGGGGCGCGGGAGGCAGTACTTC. As protein: CASSLDDRGRGRQYF.

This clone was found once. The chain couples TRBV13 to TRBJ2-7; 8 nucleotides line up with TRBD2. The V gene end was trimmed by 2 bases and the J gene end by 2 bases; junction bases not matched to a gene: 8. Germline values: CDR1 PRHDT, CDR2 FYEKMQ (reference sequence). CDR3 length equals 16 residues. CDR3 DNA sequence: TGTGCCAGCAGCTTACCTAGCGGGCCCGCGCCCTACGAGCAGTACTTC. This sequence encodes CASSLPSGPAPYEQYF.

The rearrangement uses TRBV7-2 and TRBJ2-5; 7 bases map to TRBD2. V lost 4 bases to trimming and J lost 5 bases; unmatched junction nucleotides: 7. The CDR3 sequence is 14 residues long. Germline V gives CDR1 SGHTA, CDR2 FQGNSA. The DNA of the CDR3 is TGTGCCAGCAGCTCGGCGGGGAGGGGTGAGACCCAGTACTTC. Its translation is CASSSAGRGETQYF.

CDR3 DNA: TGTGCCAGTATCGCCGAGACAGGGCTTGTGAACACTGAAGCTTTCTTT. It encodes CASIAETGLVNTEAFF. The chain couples TRBV19 to TRBJ1-1, with TRBD1 matching over 7 bases. The CDR3 spans 16 residues. Trimming removed 7 bases from V and 0 bases from J; junction bases left unmatched: 11. Looked up from germline, CDR1 is LNHDA and CDR2 is SQIVND (reference sequence).

In its sample, this clone was seen a few times. The rearrangement joins TRBV6-5 to TRBJ2-2; D is uncertain. Germline loops: CDR1 MNHEY, CDR2 SVGAGI. Trimming pared 2 bases from V and 1 base from J, leaving 5 bases between. The CDR3 covers 14 residues. CDR3 coding DNA: TGTGCCAGCAGTTACGCGGAGAACACCGGGGAGCTGTTTTTT. The encoded protein is CASSYAENTGELFF.

The CDR3 sequence is CASGWEGAEAFF. In DNA, the CDR3 is TGTGCTAGTGGCTGGGAAGGGGCTGAAGCTTTCTTT. The genes are TRBV12-5 and TRBJ1-1; D is possibly TRBD1 (5 bases). The CDR3 is 12 residues long. Germline V lookup: CDR1 LGHNT, CDR2 FRNRAP. The V and J ends lost 6 bases and 6 bases respectively, with 11 bases between them.

The chain employs TRBV7-3 and TRBJ2-6; TRBD1 agrees at 8 bases. CDR1 and CDR2 (germline): SGHTA, FQGTGA. With V trimmed by 3 bases and J by 1 base, 2 bases remained unmatched. The CDR3 spans 16 residues. The chain's CDR3 is CASSFNRGSGANVLTF. The DNA for the CDR3 is TGTGCCAGCAGCTTTAACAGGGGGTCTGGGGCCAACGTCCTGACTTTC.

In its sample, this clone was seen a few times. The chain has TRBV19 and TRBJ1-5, with 10 bases that match TRBD1. The germline V gene encodes CDR1 LNHDA and CDR2 SQIVND (reference sequence). With V trimmed by 5 bases and J by 6 bases, 4 bases remained unmatched. The CDR3 loop spans 14 amino acids. CDR3 protein: CASSSDRGLQPQHF. The CDR3 DNA reads as TGTGCCAGTAGTTCAGACAGGGGGCTTCAGCCCCAGCATTTT.

The V call is TRBV5-8, the J call TRBJ1-5; D gene uncertain. The germline V gene encodes CDR1 SGHTS and CDR2 YDEGEE. The germline V and J ends were trimmed by 0 bases and 0 bases, with 4 bases remaining between them. CDR3 length: 14 residues. The CDR3 protein is CASSLAVSNQPQHF. Written as DNA, the CDR3 is TGTGCCAGCAGCTTGGCCGTTAGCAATCAGCCCCAGCATTTT.

In DNA, the CDR3 is TGCGCCAGCAGCATGGGACTAGCGGGAGGCAATGAGCAGTTCTTC. As protein: CASSMGLAGGNEQFF. This sequence joins TRBV5-1 and TRBJ2-1; 15 bases fit TRBD2. The trim removed 4 bases at V and 6 bases at J, leaving 2 bases unmatched. The length of the CDR3 is 15 residues. Germline values: CDR1 SGHRS, CDR2 YFSETQ.

This clone was observed a single time. The CDR3 region has the DNA TGTGCCAGCAGCTCAGGACTAGTCATGGGGCAAGAGACCCAGTACTTC. This translates into CASSSGLVMGQETQYF. The chain couples TRBV5-4 to TRBJ2-5, with 7 bases matching TRBD2. Germline CDR1 SGHNT, CDR2 YYREEE (reference sequence). V lost 3 bases to trimming and J lost 2 bases; unmatched junction nucleotides: 10. The CDR3 totals 16 residues.

There are a few counts of this clone. J is TRBJ2-1 and V is TRBV7-2; D is unclear. The germline gives CDR1 SGHTA, CDR2 FQGNSA. The V end was cut by 5 bases, the J end by 5 bases, with 19 bases between. This CDR3 region has 16 residues. This chain's CDR3 is CASSKEWRLSHNEQFF. DNA for the CDR3: TGTGCCAGCAGCAAAGAGTGGCGGCTGTCCCACAATGAGCAGTTCTTC.